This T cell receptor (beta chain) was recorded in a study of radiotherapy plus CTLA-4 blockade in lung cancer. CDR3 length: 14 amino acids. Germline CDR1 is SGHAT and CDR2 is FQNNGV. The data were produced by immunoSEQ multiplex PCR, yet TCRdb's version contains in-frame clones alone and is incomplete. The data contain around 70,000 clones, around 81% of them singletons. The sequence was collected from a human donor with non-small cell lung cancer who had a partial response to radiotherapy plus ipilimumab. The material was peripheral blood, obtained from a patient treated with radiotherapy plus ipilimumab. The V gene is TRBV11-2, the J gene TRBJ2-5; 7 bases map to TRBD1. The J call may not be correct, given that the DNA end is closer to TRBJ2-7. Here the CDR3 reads CASSPRTGTYEQYF. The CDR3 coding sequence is TGTGCCAGCAGCCCCCGGACAGGAACCTACGAGCAGTACTTC.